One and the same sample provided the 2 T cell receptor beta chains below, sequenced in a study of OX40 agonist ivuxolimab in advanced cancers. Method: immunoSEQ multiplex PCR; TCRdb's copy keeps in-frame clones and lacks some. The sample yields around 77,000 clones, around 94% seen once. Sample: CD4+ or CD8+ T cells sorted from blood, taken in a trial of the OX40 agonist ivuxolimab. The receptors originated from an adult with an advanced solid tumor such as melanoma, head and neck, liver or kidney cancer.

The chain is built from TRBV7-2 and TRBJ2-1; D tentatively fits TRBD1 or TRBD2 (5 bases each). Per germline, CDR1 SGHTA and CDR2 FQGNSA. Trimming pared 8 bases from V and 10 bases from J, leaving 15 bases between. This CDR3 is built from 12 residues. CDR3 residues: CASGWDVWEQFF. The DNA for the CDR3 is TGTGCCAGCGGATGGGACGTCTGGGAGCAGTTCTTC.

The chain has TRBV7-3 and TRBJ2-7; D is uncertain. Germline V gives CDR1 SGHTA, CDR2 FQGTGA. This CDR3 region has 13 residues. V lost 4 bases and J 6 bases, leaving 13 bases between the germline ends. The chain's CDR3 is CASSSTAWGEQYF. CDR3 sequence (DNA): TGTGCCAGCAGCTCCACCGCTTGGGGCGAGCAGTACTTC.